The next 17 T cell receptor beta chains were all read from a single sample in a study of OX40 agonist ivuxolimab in advanced cancers. TCRdb's copy holds only in-frame clones and misses some; the assay was immunoSEQ multiplex PCR. In the table there are approximately 48,000 clones, 85% to 90% of which are singletons. Sample: CD4+ or CD8+ T cells sorted from blood, taken in a trial of the OX40 agonist ivuxolimab. The source of these receptors is an adult with an advanced solid tumor such as melanoma, head and neck, liver or kidney cancer.

The chain recombines TRBV28 with TRBJ1-4; TRBD1 matches 8 bases. Trimming removed 6 bases from V and 5 bases from J; junction bases left unmatched: 5. The CDR3 runs to 14 residues. Per the germline V gene, CDR1 is MDHEN and CDR2 is SYDVKM. DNA of the CDR3: TGTGCCAGCAGACCCGACAGGGGAAATGAAAAACTGTTTTTT. It yields the protein CASRPDRGNEKLFF.

V gene TRBV6-5 combines with J gene TRBJ2-4; tentatively, D is TRBD2 (6 bases). The germline V and J ends were trimmed by 6 bases and 6 bases, with 12 bases remaining between them. Germline V gives CDR1 MNHEY, CDR2 SVGAGI. This CDR3 is built from 13 residues. CDR3: CASSMGGLNIQYF. CDR3 nucleotide sequence: TGTGCCAGCAGCATGGGGGGATTAAACATTCAGTACTTC.

Concerning this clone: Relative to the germline gene, one junction end is altered; a read error may explain this. V usage is TRBV7-9 and J usage is TRBJ2-2; weak D call: TRBD1 (5 bases). The CDR3 runs to 16 residues. Germline CDR1 is SEHNR and CDR2 is FQNEAQ (reference sequence). The CDR3 sequence is CAGSFLGRENTGELFF. The CDR3 coding sequence is TGTGCCGGCAGCTTTTTAGGCAGGGAGAACACCGGGGAGCTGTTTTTT.

The chain has TRBV6-5 and TRBJ1-5, with D possibly TRBD1 on 5 matching bases. The CDR3 has 16 amino acids. Germline assignment: CDR1 MNHEY and CDR2 SVGAGI. V dropped 4 bases and J dropped 4 bases, with 17 bases sitting between them. The CDR3 DNA sequence: TGTGCCAGCAGTTTGACGGCCGGGGGTTATAATCAGCCCCAGCATTTT. Its translation: CASSLTAGGYNQPQHF.

The rearrangement joins TRBV7-3 to TRBJ1-1, with unresolved D. Germline CDR1 is SGHTA and CDR2 is FQGTGA. V was pared by 4 bases and J by 2 bases, with 8 bases between. The CDR3 is made up of 13 amino acids. CDR3 sequence (DNA): TGTGCCAGCAGCTCCGAGGTTAACACTGAAGCTTTCTTT. Its protein product is CASSSEVNTEAFF.

The J gene is TRBJ1-1, the V gene TRBV12-5, with D uncertain. The CDR3 consists of 16 residues. Trimming took 3 bases from V and 3 from J, leaving 17 bases between them. Germline CDR1 LGHNT, CDR2 FRNRAP. CDR3 sequence: CASGFTLRRGDTEAFF. The CDR3 DNA is TGTGCTAGTGGTTTTACCCTCCGCCGCGGGGACACTGAAGCTTTCTTT.

This chain uses TRBV4-1 with TRBJ2-7; D remains unclear. V was pared by 0 bases and J by 3 bases, with 9 bases between. Germline-derived CDR1 and CDR2 are MGHRA and YSYEKL. The CDR3 is 14 residues long. The CDR3 loop reads CASSQDVLSYEQYF. The CDR3 DNA is TGCGCCAGCAGCCAAGATGTTCTAAGCTACGAGCAGTACTTC.

The chain recombines TRBV11-1 with TRBJ2-7; TRBD1 or TRBD2 may be the D gene (5 bases each). CDR3 length: 11 residues. V gave up 11 bases and J gave up 5 bases, with 13 bases separating them. The germline gives CDR1 SGHAT, CDR2 FQDESV (reference sequence). CDR3 nucleotides: TGTGCCGGGCGAGGGGCGGACGAGCAGTACTTC. Its translation is CAGRGADEQYF.

The rearrangement links TRBV11-2 to TRBJ1-1; D might be TRBD1 (5 bases). V was pared by 5 bases and J by 1 base, with 20 bases between. Germline CDR1 is SGHAT and CDR2 is FQNNGV. CDR3 size: 17 residues. CDR3 DNA sequence: TGTGCCAGCAGCCCCTGGGGGGGGGTCGTGGGGAACACTGAAGCTTTCTTT. Its translation is CASSPWGGVVGNTEAFF.

This chain links TRBV9 with TRBJ2-3; 7 bases line up with TRBD2. Trimming removed 3 bases from V and 3 bases from J; junction bases left unmatched: 10. CDR1 is SGDLS and CDR2 is YYNGEE in the germline V gene. The CDR3 spans 16 residues. The CDR3 protein is CASSEGGGSLTDTQYF. CDR3 in DNA: TGTGCCAGCAGCGAGGGCGGCGGGAGTTTAACAGATACGCAGTATTTT. The whole variable domain, filled in from reference TRBV9 and TRBJ2-3, reads DSGVTQTPKHLITATGQRVTLRCSPRSGDLSVYWYQQSLDQGLQFLIQYYNGEERAKGNILERFSAQQFPDLHSELNLSSLELGDSALYFCASSEGGGSLTDTQYFGPGTRLTVL.

This clone was detected only once. The gene calls are TRBV7-9 and TRBJ2-1; 12 bases fit TRBD2. The CDR3 is made up of 15 amino acids. Germline V gene lookup returns CDR1 SEHNR and CDR2 FQNEAQ (reference sequence). V dropped 5 bases and J dropped 8; count of bases not matched to a gene: 7. In DNA form, the CDR3 reads TGTGCCAGCAGCCATAGACTAGCGGGGGTTCATGAGCAGTTCTTC. Translation gives CASSHRLAGVHEQFF.

The V and J genes are TRBV7-9 and TRBJ2-7, with TRBD1 matching over 9 bases. Unmatched junction bases numbered 4, after V lost 5 bases and J lost 2 bases. Germline V lookup: CDR1 SEHNR, CDR2 FQNEAQ (reference sequence). The CDR3 spans 14 residues. CDR3 in amino acids: CASSQGDRAYEQYF. CDR3 bases: TGTGCCAGCAGCCAGGGGGACAGGGCCTACGAGCAGTACTTC.

The chain carries TRBV7-9 and TRBJ1-1; D might be TRBD1 (6 bases). The CDR3 length is 16 residues. In germline, CDR1 is SEHNR, CDR2 FQNEAQ (reference sequence). The ends were cut back, 4 bases at V and 5 bases at J, with 20 bases in the middle. DNA of the CDR3: TGTGCCAGCAGCTCACAGTGGGGGGCGGATCGAACTGAAGCTTTCTTT. It yields the protein CASSSQWGADRTEAFF.

A few counts support this clone. This chain links TRBV19 with TRBJ2-4, with a tentative D call TRBD2 (6 bases). The CDR3 extends over 16 amino acids. Germline CDR1 LNHDA, CDR2 SQIVND (reference sequence). V was shortened by 3 bases and J by 2 bases, with 14 bases between the two germline ends. Written as DNA, the CDR3 is TGTGCCAGTAGTATCCCCCCCGGAGGGTCCAAAAACATTCAGTACTTC. It specifies CASSIPPGGSKNIQYF.

V gene TRBV13 combines with J gene TRBJ2-7; tentatively, D is TRBD1 (6 bases). The CDR3 totals 12 residues. From germline, CDR1 is PRHDT and CDR2 FYEKMQ (reference sequence). V was cut by 6 bases and J by 4 bases, with 10 bases left in between. The CDR3 region has the DNA TGTGCCAGCAGAAGGACAGCGTACGAGCAGTACTTC. This encodes CASRRTAYEQYF.

CDR3 protein: CASLAFGGGLGNTEAFF. In DNA, the CDR3 is TGTGCCAGCCTAGCTTTTGGAGGAGGTTTGGGTAACACTGAAGCTTTCTTT. The chain uses TRBV27 and TRBJ1-1; D unresolved. Germline V CDR1 and CDR2: MNHEY, SMNVEV (reference sequence). The CDR3 is 17 residues long. With 8 bases removed from V and 2 bases from J, the gap between germline ends came to 24 bases.

The CDR3 DNA is TGCGCCAGCAGCCTAACTCAGGGCTCCTACGAGCAGTACTTC. As protein: CASSLTQGSYEQYF. The rearrangement joins TRBV5-1 to TRBJ2-7; possibly TRBD1 for D (5 bases). CDR1 is SGHRS, CDR2 YFSETQ, per germline. CDR3 size: 14 residues. V lost 4 bases, J lost 0 bases, and 11 bases lay in between.